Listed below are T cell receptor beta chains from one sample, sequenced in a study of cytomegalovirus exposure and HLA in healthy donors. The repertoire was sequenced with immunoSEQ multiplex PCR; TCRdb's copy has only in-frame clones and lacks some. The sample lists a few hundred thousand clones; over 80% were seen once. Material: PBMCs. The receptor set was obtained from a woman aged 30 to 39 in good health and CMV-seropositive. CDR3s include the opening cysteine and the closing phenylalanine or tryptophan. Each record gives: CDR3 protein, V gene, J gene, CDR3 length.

CDR3aa: CASSLRKADSSEKLFF
v_gene: TRBV5-1
j_gene: TRBJ1-4
len: 16

CDR3aa: CASSEGTETGELFF
v_gene: TRBV25-1
j_gene: TRBJ2-2
len: 14

CDR3aa: CASSLTGTYEQYF
v_gene: TRBV27
j_gene: TRBJ2-7
len: 13

CDR3aa: CASSDPFGEQYF
v_gene: TRBV10-1
j_gene: TRBJ2-7
len: 12

CDR3aa: CASSDRGPGGTEAFF
v_gene: TRBV6-1
j_gene: TRBJ1-1
len: 15

CDR3aa: CASRATGLRLGYEQYF
v_gene: TRBV27
j_gene: TRBJ2-7
len: 16

CDR3aa: CAWSPGGGWQAFF
v_gene: TRBV30
j_gene: TRBJ1-1
len: 13

CDR3aa: CASSLSGTYEQYF
v_gene: TRBV5-1
j_gene: TRBJ2-7
len: 13

CDR3aa: CATRGEGDQPQHF
v_gene: TRBV15
j_gene: TRBJ1-5
len: 13

CDR3aa: CSAKGDETQYF
v_gene: TRBV20-1
j_gene: TRBJ2-5
len: 11

CDR3aa: CASSGVGDGNQPQHF
v_gene: TRBV19
j_gene: TRBJ1-5
len: 15

CDR3aa: CASSLNGQTRNAFF
v_gene: TRBV11-2
j_gene: TRBJ1-1
len: 14

CDR3aa: CAWRTQGPNEKLFF
v_gene: TRBV30
j_gene: TRBJ1-4
len: 14

CDR3aa: CASSLMGPTSYEQYF
v_gene: TRBV5-4
j_gene: TRBJ2-7
len: 15

CDR3aa: CAWSKRVGNTIYF
v_gene: TRBV30
j_gene: TRBJ1-3
len: 13

CDR3aa: CASSYSSGATGELFF
v_gene: TRBV6-5
j_gene: TRBJ2-2
len: 15

CDR3aa: CASSLSPTQPQHF
v_gene: TRBV27
j_gene: TRBJ1-5
len: 13

CDR3aa: CASSYQGGYGYTF
v_gene: TRBV6-6
j_gene: TRBJ1-2
len: 13

CDR3aa: CARMTSGMYF
v_gene: TRBV19
j_gene: TRBJ2-7
len: 10

CDR3aa: CASRLRGSNYGYTF
v_gene: TRBV27
j_gene: TRBJ1-2
len: 14

CDR3aa: CASSIGVGEQFF
v_gene: TRBV19
j_gene: TRBJ2-1
len: 12

CDR3aa: CASSLSQGLLDTQYF
v_gene: TRBV7-3
j_gene: TRBJ2-3
len: 15

CDR3aa: CASSYSRVLSTEAFF
v_gene: TRBV6-5
j_gene: TRBJ1-1
len: 15

CDR3aa: CASSPQGLLAKNIQYF
v_gene: TRBV9
j_gene: TRBJ2-4
len: 16

CDR3aa: CASSPTDFYGYTF
v_gene: TRBV18
j_gene: TRBJ1-2
len: 13

CDR3aa: CASSVEGTSGPKNSEQYF
v_gene: TRBV9
j_gene: TRBJ2-7
len: 18

CDR3aa: CAWSATPGQTGQGYTF
v_gene: TRBV30
j_gene: TRBJ1-2
len: 16

CDR3aa: CASYKHSYEQYF
v_gene: TRBV6-1
j_gene: TRBJ2-7
len: 12

CDR3aa: CASGDPNTGELFF
v_gene: TRBV6-5
j_gene: TRBJ2-2
len: 13

CDR3aa: CASSVGAARTGELFF
v_gene: TRBV9
j_gene: TRBJ2-2
len: 15

CDR3aa: CASSAGKRSTDTQYF
v_gene: TRBV27
j_gene: TRBJ2-3
len: 15

CDR3aa: CAISEIVLNYGYTF
v_gene: TRBV10-3
j_gene: TRBJ1-2
len: 14

CDR3aa: CASSSDATGSTEAFF
v_gene: TRBV5-1
j_gene: TRBJ1-1
len: 15

CDR3aa: CACLFSGDIYGYTF
v_gene: TRBV30
j_gene: TRBJ1-2
len: 14

CDR3aa: CASSYSGRDTGELFF
v_gene: TRBV6-5
j_gene: TRBJ2-2
len: 15

CDR3aa: CASSESAGNEQFF
v_gene: TRBV5-4
j_gene: TRBJ2-1
len: 13

CDR3aa: CASSESDRVETQYF
v_gene: TRBV2
j_gene: TRBJ2-5
len: 14

CDR3aa: CAWSVRGGLYGYTF
v_gene: TRBV30
j_gene: TRBJ1-2
len: 14

CDR3aa: CASSLFREAYTGELFF
v_gene: TRBV27
j_gene: TRBJ2-2
len: 16

CDR3aa: CASSPRGVLGYEQYF
v_gene: TRBV4-1
j_gene: TRBJ2-7
len: 15

CDR3aa: CASSPLELAGVNEQFF
v_gene: TRBV18
j_gene: TRBJ2-1
len: 16

CDR3aa: CASSLDLTDTQYF
v_gene: TRBV5-1
j_gene: TRBJ2-3
len: 13

CDR3aa: CASGQMNTEAFF
v_gene: TRBV30
j_gene: TRBJ1-1
len: 12

CDR3aa: CASSLRGSGPDEQFF
v_gene: TRBV11-3
j_gene: TRBJ2-1
len: 15

CDR3aa: CASSNPLAPPYNEQFF
v_gene: TRBV5-4
j_gene: TRBJ2-1
len: 16

CDR3aa: CASSLGTGTYNEQFF
v_gene: TRBV7-3
j_gene: TRBJ2-1
len: 15

CDR3aa: CASSLHFCEQYF
v_gene: TRBV7-4
j_gene: TRBJ2-7
len: 12

CDR3aa: CATSRDDWGQKETQYF
v_gene: TRBV15
j_gene: TRBJ2-5
len: 16

CDR3aa: CAWSRVWDTEAFF
v_gene: TRBV30
j_gene: TRBJ1-1
len: 13

CDR3aa: CASSPGTANNQPQHF
v_gene: TRBV5-1
j_gene: TRBJ1-5
len: 15

CDR3aa: CASSLTQGSRYGYTF
v_gene: TRBV7-9
j_gene: TRBJ1-2
len: 15

CDR3aa: CASSYIPNSGRTYNEQFF
v_gene: TRBV13
j_gene: TRBJ2-1
len: 18

CDR3aa: CASSQLRLAGRETQYF
v_gene: TRBV4-1
j_gene: TRBJ2-5
len: 16

CDR3aa: CASSLFTATNEKLFF
v_gene: TRBV28
j_gene: TRBJ1-4
len: 15

CDR3aa: CASSLLGAYNEQFF
v_gene: TRBV25-1
j_gene: TRBJ2-1
len: 14